These 21 T cell receptor beta chains share one sample of origin, sequenced in a study of T cell responses to AZD1222 COVID-19 vaccine. Clones were read by immunoSEQ multiplex PCR, and TCRdb kept only the in-frame ones, dropping some. The sample includes 85,000 to 120,000 clones, around 86% of them seen just once. The sample consisted of peripheral blood, taken on day 0 of AZD1222 vaccination. All receptors derive from an adult in good health.

The genes are TRBV5-1 and TRBJ2-2; TRBD1 matches at 9 bases. The CDR3 is 15 residues long. From germline, CDR1 is SGHRS and CDR2 YFSETQ. The ends lost 4 bases at V and 2 bases at J; junction bases unmatched: 3. The CDR3 loop is CASSTGQGNTGELFF. The CDR3 DNA sequence: TGCGCCAGCAGCACGGGACAGGGAAACACCGGGGAGCTGTTTTTT.

The chain combines TRBV6-1 with TRBJ2-5; 12 positions match TRBD2. Germline assignment: CDR1 MNHNS and CDR2 SASEGT. Trimming at V came to 2 bases and at J to 4 bases, leaving 5 bases not matched to a gene. The CDR3 has 16 amino acids. The DNA for the CDR3 is TGTGCCAGCAGTGAAATAACACTAGCGGGAGGAGAGACCCAGTACTTC. Its protein is CASSEITLAGGETQYF.

This chain uses TRBV29-1 with TRBJ1-1; a possible D gene is TRBD1 (5 bases). V was trimmed by 3 bases and J by 1 base, leaving 12 bases between them. Germline CDR1 is SQVTM and CDR2 is ANQGSEA. The length of the CDR3 is 14 residues. CDR3 sequence reads: CSVEAGRRNTEAFF. CDR3 sequence (DNA): TGCAGCGTTGAGGCAGGGCGCCGGAACACTGAAGCTTTCTTT. Full variable domain (outside the CDR3, taken from reference TRBV29-1 and TRBJ1-1): SAVISQKPSRDICQRGTSLTIQCQVDSQVTMMFWYRQQPGQSLTLIATANQGSEATYESGFVIDKFPISRPNLTFSTLTVSNMSPEDSSIYLCSVEAGRRNTEAFFGQGTRLTVV.

CDR3 in DNA: TGTGCCAGTAGTCTATACCGGGACGGAGGTGTGGAAAAACTGTTTTTT. Encoded protein: CASSLYRDGGVEKLFF. V is TRBV19 and J is TRBJ1-4; a weak D match, TRBD1 (5 bases). Trimming shortened V by 5 bases and J by 8 bases, and 21 bases separated the two germline ends. CDR1 is LNHDA and CDR2 is SQIVND in the germline V gene (reference sequence). CDR3 length equals 16 residues.

This clone was counted once. The chain joins TRBV6-1 to TRBJ1-5; weak D call: TRBD1 (5 bases). V was shortened by 1 base and J by 10 bases, with 11 bases between the two germline ends. This CDR3 contains 13 residues. Germline V gene sequence: CDR1 MNHNS, CDR2 SASEGT. CDR3 amino acids: CASSEGSGTPQHF. In DNA, the CDR3 is TGTGCCAGCAGTGAAGGGTCAGGGACCCCCCAGCATTTT.

V and J are TRBV4-3 and TRBJ1-3; D unclear. Trimming took 0 bases from V and 0 from J, leaving 12 bases between them. CDR1 is LGHNA and CDR2 is YSLEER in the germline V gene. CDR3 length equals 17 residues. The DNA for the CDR3 is TGCGCCAGCAGCCAAGAAAGTAAATCCCACTCTGGAAACACCATATATTTT. This translates into CASSQESKSHSGNTIYF.

This clone appeared once. The chain carries TRBV28 and TRBJ2-7; D is unresolved. The V end lost 4 bases, the J end lost 3 bases, and 19 bases lay between the germline ends. CDR1 and CDR2 from the germline V gene are MDHEN and SYDVKM. The length of the CDR3 is 16 residues. CDR3 residues: CASSSTRRGSGYEQYF. Written as DNA, the CDR3 is TGTGCCAGCAGTTCAACCCGTCGAGGCTCTGGCTACGAGCAGTACTTC.

V usage is TRBV6-2 or TRBV6-3 and J usage is TRBJ1-4, with 10 positions matching TRBD1. J was trimmed by 8 bases and V by 5 bases; bases with no gene match: 8. CDR3 length: 15 residues. In germline, CDR1 is MNHEY, CDR2 SVGEGT. The CDR3 is CASSAPGQGKEKLFF. Written as DNA, the CDR3 is TGTGCCAGCAGTGCACCGGGACAGGGGAAGGAAAAACTGTTTTTT.

This chain links TRBV7-2 with TRBJ1-5, with unresolved D. The V end was cut by 5 bases, the J end by 9 bases, with 14 bases between. The germline CDR1 and CDR2 sequences are SGHTA and FQGNSA. This CDR3 is built from 13 residues. In DNA form, the CDR3 reads TGTGCCAGCAGCCCACGGCGGGGTGTGCCCCAGCATTTT. Amino acids: CASSPRRGVPQHF.

In this sample, this clone turned up once. The chain is built from TRBV7-9 and TRBJ2-4; D is possibly TRBD1 or TRBD2 (5 bases each). The V gene's germline CDR1 is SEHNR and CDR2 FQNEAQ (reference sequence). The V gene lost 4 bases and the J gene lost 0 bases, with 7 bases spanning the gap. CDR3 length equals 14 residues. This chain's CDR3 is CASSSGTAKNIQYF. The CDR3 region has the DNA TGTGCCAGCAGCTCCGGGACAGCCAAAAACATTCAGTACTTC.

This CDR3 is CASSHALATNYNEQFF. The CDR3 DNA reads as TGTGCCAGCAGCCACGCGCTAGCGACGAACTACAATGAGCAGTTCTTC. The chain is built from TRBV3-1 (or the pseudogene TRBV3-2) and TRBJ2-1, with a weak D call TRBD2 (6 bases). CDR3 size: 16 residues. The germline V gene encodes CDR1 LGHDT and CDR2 YNNKEL (reference sequence). Trimming removed 3 bases from V and 3 bases from J, with 15 bases in between.

The chain combines TRBV4-3 with TRBJ2-7; D may be TRBD2 (5 bases). This CDR3 has 18 amino acids. V shed 1 base and J shed 3 bases, with 22 bases lying between them. Germline V gives CDR1 LGHNA, CDR2 YSLEER. The CDR3 nucleotides read TGCGCCAGCAGCCAAGCCGCTGGGCGGGCGTGGGCAGGCTACGAGCAGTACTTC. It codes for CASSQAAGRAWAGYEQYF.

The chain couples TRBV5-1 to TRBJ1-1; D remains unclear. The ends were cut back, 0 bases at V and 3 bases at J, with 12 bases in the middle. Germline V gene lookup returns CDR1 SGHRS and CDR2 YFSETQ. The CDR3 runs to 15 residues. CDR3 bases: TGCGCCAGCAGCTTGGGTGGACGGAAGGACACTGAAGCTTTCTTT. Translation gives CASSLGGRKDTEAFF.

V and J are TRBV2 and TRBJ1-2; D possibly corresponds to TRBD1 (5 bases). Trimming shortened V by 5 bases and J by 8 bases, and 9 bases separated the two germline ends. Germline V gives CDR1 SNHLY, CDR2 FYNNEI. The CDR3 runs 11 residues. Written as DNA, the CDR3 is TGTGCCAGCAGTCCGGGGGAGGGCTACACCTTC. As protein: CASSPGEGYTF.

This clone was detected only once. The chain carries TRBV30 and TRBJ2-1, with TRBD1 matching 7 bases. This CDR3 contains 13 residues. V dropped 3 bases and J dropped 5; count of bases not matched to a gene: 4. The germline gives CDR1 GTSNPN, CDR2 SVGIG (reference sequence). The chain's CDR3 is CAWRRGRDNEQFF. The CDR3 DNA follows: TGTGCCTGGAGGAGGGGGCGGGACAATGAGCAGTTCTTC.

The genes are TRBV19 and TRBJ1-1, with D uncertain. This CDR3 region has 14 residues. Germline CDR1 reads LNHDA; CDR2 reads SQIVND (reference sequence). V was shortened by 2 bases and J by 4 bases, with 11 bases between the two germline ends. CDR3 sequence: CASSIYGVGTEAFF. DNA for the CDR3: TGTGCCAGTAGTATATACGGGGTTGGCACTGAAGCTTTCTTT. The full variable domain, with the rest looked up from reference TRBV19 and TRBJ1-1, is DGGITQSPKYLFRKEGQNVTLSCEQNLNHDAMYWYRQDPGQGLRLIYYSQIVNDFQKGDIAEGYSVSREKKESFPLTVTSAQKNPTAFYLCASSIYGVGTEAFFGQGTRLTVV.

The CDR3 coding sequence is TGTGCCAGCAGTTTTGGGAGGGGGACCTACGAGCAGTACTTC. Its protein product is CASSFGRGTYEQYF. The rearrangement joins TRBV28 to TRBJ2-7; a weak D match, TRBD2 (7 bases). V lost 3 bases to trimming and J lost 2 bases, with 11 bases between them. The CDR3 has 14 residues. Germline CDR1 and CDR2: MDHEN and SYDVKM.

V and J are TRBV5-1 and TRBJ1-2; TRBD1 is a possible D gene (5 bases). V dropped 0 bases and J dropped 8 bases, with 20 bases sitting between them. Germline CDR1 reads SGHRS; CDR2 reads YFSETQ. This CDR3 contains 16 residues. The CDR3: CASSLEGPSPSGGYTF. The CDR3 nucleotides are TGCGCCAGCAGCTTGGAGGGACCCTCCCCCTCTGGCGGCTACACCTTC.

The gene calls are TRBV18 and TRBJ1-1; D uncertain. Germline loops: CDR1 KGHSH, CDR2 LQKENI. There are 16 residues in the CDR3. With 5 bases removed from V and 0 bases from J, the gap between germline ends came to 16 bases. CDR3 nucleotides: TGTGCCAGCTCAGATCAGTTAATTTCCATGAACACTGAAGCTTTCTTT. Encoded protein: CASSDQLISMNTEAFF.

The chain links TRBV2 to TRBJ1-1; D is ambiguous. Trimming stripped 7 bases from V and 2 bases from J, with 14 bases between. This CDR3 has 14 residues. The germline V gene has CDR1 SNHLY and CDR2 FYNNEI. The CDR3 spells CASIREEVNTEAFF. CDR3 bases: TGTGCCAGCATTAGGGAGGAGGTTAACACTGAAGCTTTCTTT.

V and J are TRBV5-1 and TRBJ2-5; D unresolved. The germline V and J ends were trimmed by 6 bases and 0 bases, with 3 bases remaining between them. Germline V gene sequence: CDR1 SGHRS, CDR2 YFSETQ. CDR3 size: 11 residues. The chain's CDR3 is CASKNQETQYF. CDR3 DNA: TGCGCCAGCAAGAACCAAGAGACCCAGTACTTC.